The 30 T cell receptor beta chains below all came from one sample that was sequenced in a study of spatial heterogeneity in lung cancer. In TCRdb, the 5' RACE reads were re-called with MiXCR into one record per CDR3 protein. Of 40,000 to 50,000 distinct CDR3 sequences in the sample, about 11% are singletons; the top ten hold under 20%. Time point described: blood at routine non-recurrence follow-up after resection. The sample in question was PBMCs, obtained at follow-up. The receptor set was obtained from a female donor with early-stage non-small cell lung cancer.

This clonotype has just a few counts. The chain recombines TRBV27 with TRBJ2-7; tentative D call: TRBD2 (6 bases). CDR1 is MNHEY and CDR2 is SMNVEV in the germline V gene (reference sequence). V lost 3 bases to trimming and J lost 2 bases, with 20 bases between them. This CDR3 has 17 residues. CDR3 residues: CASSFPGGGQEPYEQYF. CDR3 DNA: TGTGCCAGCAGTTTCCCCGGGGGAGGCCAAGAACCCTACGAGCAGTACTTC.

The CDR3 DNA reads TGCGCCAGCAGTCGTGGACAGGCCCGGGTGAATGAGCAGTTCTTC. This codes for CASSRGQARVNEQFF. This chain uses TRBV5-1 with TRBJ2-1; TRBD1 matches 7 bases. The CDR3 covers 15 residues. The J segment lost 7 bases and the V segment lost 5 bases, leaving 12 bases of the junction unmatched. CDR1 and CDR2 (germline): SGHRS, YFSETQ.

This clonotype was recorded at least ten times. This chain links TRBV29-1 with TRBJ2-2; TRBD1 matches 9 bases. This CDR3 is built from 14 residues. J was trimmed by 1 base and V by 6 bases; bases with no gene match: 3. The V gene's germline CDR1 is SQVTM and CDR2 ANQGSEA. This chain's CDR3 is CSVPGQGNTGELFF. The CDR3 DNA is TGCAGCGTCCCGGGACAGGGGAACACCGGGGAGCTGTTTTTT.

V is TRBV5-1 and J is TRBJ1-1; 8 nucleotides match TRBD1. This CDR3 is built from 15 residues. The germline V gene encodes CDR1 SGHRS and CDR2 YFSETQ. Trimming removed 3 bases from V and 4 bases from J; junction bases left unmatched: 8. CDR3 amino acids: CASSSTNTGGTEAFF. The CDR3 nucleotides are TGCGCCAGCAGCTCGACAAATACAGGGGGCACTGAAGCTTTCTTT.

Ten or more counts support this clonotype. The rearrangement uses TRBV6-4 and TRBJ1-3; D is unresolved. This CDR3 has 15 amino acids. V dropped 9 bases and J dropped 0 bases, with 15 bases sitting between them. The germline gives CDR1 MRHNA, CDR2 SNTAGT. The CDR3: CARQFPALSGNTIYF. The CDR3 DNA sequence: TGTGCCAGACAGTTCCCTGCTCTCTCTGGAAACACCATATATTTT.

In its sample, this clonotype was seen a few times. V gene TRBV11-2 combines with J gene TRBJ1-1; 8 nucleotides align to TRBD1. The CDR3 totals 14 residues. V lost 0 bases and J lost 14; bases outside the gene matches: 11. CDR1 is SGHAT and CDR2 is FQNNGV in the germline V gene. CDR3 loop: CASSLEIATGEEFF. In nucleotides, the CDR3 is TGTGCCAGCAGCTTAGAGATCGCGACAGGGGAGGAATTCTTT.

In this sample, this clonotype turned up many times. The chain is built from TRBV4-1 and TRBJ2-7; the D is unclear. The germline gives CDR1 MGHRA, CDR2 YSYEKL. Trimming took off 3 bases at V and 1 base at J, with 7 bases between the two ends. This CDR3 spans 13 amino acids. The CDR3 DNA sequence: TGCGCCAGCAGCCAGGGGTCGTCCTACGAGCAGTACTTC. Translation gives CASSQGSSYEQYF.

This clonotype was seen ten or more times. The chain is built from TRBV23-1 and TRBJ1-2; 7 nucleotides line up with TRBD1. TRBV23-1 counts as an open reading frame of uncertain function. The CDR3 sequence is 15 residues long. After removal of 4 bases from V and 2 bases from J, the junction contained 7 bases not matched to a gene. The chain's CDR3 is CASSLSTGQNYGYTF. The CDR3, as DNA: TGCGCCAGCAGTCTTTCGACGGGACAGAACTATGGCTACACCTTC.

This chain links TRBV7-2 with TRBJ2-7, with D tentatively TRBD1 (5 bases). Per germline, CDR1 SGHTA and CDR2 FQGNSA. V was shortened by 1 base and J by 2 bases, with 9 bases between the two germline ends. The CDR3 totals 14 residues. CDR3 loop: CASSLVVRAYEQYF. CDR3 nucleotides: TGTGCCAGCAGCTTAGTCGTCAGGGCCTACGAGCAGTACTTC.

CDR3 residues: CASSHYRGKGDYGYTF. The CDR3 coding sequence is TGTGCCAGCAGCCATTACAGGGGGAAGGGAGACTATGGCTACACCTTC. This rearrangement joins TRBV14 to TRBJ1-2; 8 bases fit TRBD1. CDR3 length: 16 residues. V trimming: 3 bases; J trimming: 3 bases; junction bases outside the gene matches: 9. Germline V gene lookup returns CDR1 SGHDN and CDR2 FVKESK.

CDR3 nucleotides: TGTGCCAGCAGTCCCACCCGGAGGGGACTAGCTAAATACAATGAGCAGTTCTTC. Translated: CASSPTRRGLAKYNEQFF. The gene calls are TRBV25-1 and TRBJ2-1; TRBD2 aligns across 9 bases. V dropped 5 bases and J dropped 4; count of bases not matched to a gene: 15. CDR1 and CDR2 from the germline V gene are MGHDK and SYGVNS. The CDR3 has 18 residues.

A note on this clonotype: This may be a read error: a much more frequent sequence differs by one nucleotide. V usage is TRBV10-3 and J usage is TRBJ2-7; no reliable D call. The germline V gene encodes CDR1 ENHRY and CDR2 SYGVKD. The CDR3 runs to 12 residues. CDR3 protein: CDSSASSYEQYF. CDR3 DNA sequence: TGTGACTCTTCAGCGAGCTCCTACGAGCAGTACTTC.

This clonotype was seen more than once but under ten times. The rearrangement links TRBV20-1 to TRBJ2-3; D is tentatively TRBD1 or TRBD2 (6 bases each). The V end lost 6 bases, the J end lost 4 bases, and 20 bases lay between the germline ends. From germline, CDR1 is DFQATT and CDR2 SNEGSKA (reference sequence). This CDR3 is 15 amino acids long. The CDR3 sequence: CSAPVGGPSSDTQYF. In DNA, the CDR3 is TGCAGTGCCCCAGTTGGGGGGCCCAGCTCAGATACGCAGTATTTT.

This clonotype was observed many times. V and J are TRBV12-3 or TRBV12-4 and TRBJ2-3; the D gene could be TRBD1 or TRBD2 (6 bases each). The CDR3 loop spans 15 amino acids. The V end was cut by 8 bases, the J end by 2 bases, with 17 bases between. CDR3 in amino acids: CASLGGPGPTDTQYF. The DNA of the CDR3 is TGTGCCAGCCTAGGGGGGCCAGGCCCCACAGATACGCAGTATTTT.

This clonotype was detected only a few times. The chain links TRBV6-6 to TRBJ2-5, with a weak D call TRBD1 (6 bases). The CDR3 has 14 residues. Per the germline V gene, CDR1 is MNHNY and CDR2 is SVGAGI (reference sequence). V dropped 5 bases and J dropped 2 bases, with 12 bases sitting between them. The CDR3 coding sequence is TGTGCCAGCAGTCGACAGGAAACTCAAGAGACCCAGTACTTC. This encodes CASSRQETQETQYF.

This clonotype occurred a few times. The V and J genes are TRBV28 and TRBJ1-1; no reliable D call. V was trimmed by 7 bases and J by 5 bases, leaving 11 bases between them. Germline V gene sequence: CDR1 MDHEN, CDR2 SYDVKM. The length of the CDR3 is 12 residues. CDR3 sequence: CASTPAGTEAFF. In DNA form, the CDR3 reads TGTGCCAGCACCCCTGCAGGTACTGAAGCTTTCTTT.

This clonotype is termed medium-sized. The CDR3 loop reads CASTARDTSTDTQYF. CDR3 in DNA: TGTGCCAGTACCGCGCGGGACACTAGCACAGATACGCAGTATTTT. The rearrangement joins TRBV9 to TRBJ2-3; tentatively, D is TRBD1 or TRBD2 (6 bases each). V was shortened by 8 bases and J by 0 bases, with 16 bases between the two germline ends. The germline gives CDR1 SGDLS, CDR2 YYNGEE. This CDR3 contains 15 residues. The full variable domain, completed using reference TRBV9 and TRBJ2-3, is DSGVTQTPKHLITATGQRVTLRCSPRSGDLSVYWYQQSLDQGLQFLIQYYNGEERAKGNILERFSAQQFPDLHSELNLSSLELGDSALYFCASTARDTSTDTQYFGPGTRLTVL.

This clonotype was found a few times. The CDR3 here is CASNREWGAYEQYF. CDR3 bases: TGTGCCAGCAACAGGGAATGGGGGGCCTACGAGCAGTACTTC. The genes are TRBV25-1 and TRBJ2-7; perhaps D is TRBD1 or TRBD2 (6 bases each). Trimming stripped 7 bases from V and 2 bases from J, with 15 bases between. This CDR3 spans 14 amino acids. The germline V gene encodes CDR1 MGHDK and CDR2 SYGVNS.

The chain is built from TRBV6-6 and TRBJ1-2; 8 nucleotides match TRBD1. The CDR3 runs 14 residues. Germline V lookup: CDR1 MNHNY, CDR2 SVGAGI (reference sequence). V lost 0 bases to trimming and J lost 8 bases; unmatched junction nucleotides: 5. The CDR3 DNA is TGTGCCAGCAGTTACTCGGCAGGGGGCGGCGGCTACACCTTC. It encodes CASSYSAGGGGYTF.

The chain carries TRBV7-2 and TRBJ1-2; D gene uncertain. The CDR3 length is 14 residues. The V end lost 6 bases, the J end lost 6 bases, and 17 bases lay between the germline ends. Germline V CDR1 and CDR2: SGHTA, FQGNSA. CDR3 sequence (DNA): TGTGCCAGCAGTCACTCCACGCACAGAGATGGCTACACCTTC. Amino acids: CASSHSTHRDGYTF.

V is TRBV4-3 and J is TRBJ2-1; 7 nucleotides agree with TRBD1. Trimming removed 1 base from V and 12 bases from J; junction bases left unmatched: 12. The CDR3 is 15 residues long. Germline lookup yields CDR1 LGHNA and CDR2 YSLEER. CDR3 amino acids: CASSQAPGGNRGQFF. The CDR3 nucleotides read TGCGCCAGCAGCCAAGCGCCAGGGGGAAACCGTGGGCAGTTCTTC.

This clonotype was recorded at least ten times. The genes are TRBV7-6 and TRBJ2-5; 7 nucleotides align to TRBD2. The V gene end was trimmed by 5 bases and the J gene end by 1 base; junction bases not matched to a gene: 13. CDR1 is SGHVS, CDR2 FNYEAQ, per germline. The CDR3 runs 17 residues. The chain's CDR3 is CASSRPSTGGGQETQYF. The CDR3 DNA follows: TGTGCCAGCAGCCGGCCCTCGACGGGGGGTGGCCAAGAGACCCAGTACTTC.

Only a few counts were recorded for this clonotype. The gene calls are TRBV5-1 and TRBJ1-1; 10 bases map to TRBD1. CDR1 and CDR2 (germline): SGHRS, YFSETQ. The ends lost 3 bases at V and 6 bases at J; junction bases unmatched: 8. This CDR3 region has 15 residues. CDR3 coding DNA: TGCGCCAGCAGCTCCAAAACGACAGGGGGCCCTGAAGCTTTCTTT. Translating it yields CASSSKTTGGPEAFF. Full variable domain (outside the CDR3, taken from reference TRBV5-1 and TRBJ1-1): KAGVTQTPRYLIKTRGQQVTLSCSPISGHRSVSWYQQTPGQGLQFLFEYFSETQRNKGNFPGRFSGRQFSNSRSEMNVSTLELGDSALYLCASSSKTTGGPEAFFGQGTRLTVV.

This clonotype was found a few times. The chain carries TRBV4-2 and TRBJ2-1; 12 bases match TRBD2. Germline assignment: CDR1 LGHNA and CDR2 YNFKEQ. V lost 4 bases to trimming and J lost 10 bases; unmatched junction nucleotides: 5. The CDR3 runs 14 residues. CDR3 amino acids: CASSPSGGAWEQFF. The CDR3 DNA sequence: TGTGCCAGCAGCCCTAGCGGGGGGGCTTGGGAGCAGTTCTTC.

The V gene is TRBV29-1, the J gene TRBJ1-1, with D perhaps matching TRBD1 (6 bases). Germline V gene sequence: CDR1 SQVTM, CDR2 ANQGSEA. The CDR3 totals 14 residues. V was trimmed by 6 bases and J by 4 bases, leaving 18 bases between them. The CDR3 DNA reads TGCAGCGTCCCGAGGGGGGCCCCAAGCACTGAAGCTTTCTTT. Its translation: CSVPRGAPSTEAFF.

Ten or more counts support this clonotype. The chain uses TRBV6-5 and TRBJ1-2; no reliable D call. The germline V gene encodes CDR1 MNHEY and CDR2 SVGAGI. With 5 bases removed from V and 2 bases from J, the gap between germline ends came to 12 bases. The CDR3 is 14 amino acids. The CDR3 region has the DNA TGTGCCAGCAGTCCATCGCCGACCAACTATGGCTACACCTTC. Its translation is CASSPSPTNYGYTF.

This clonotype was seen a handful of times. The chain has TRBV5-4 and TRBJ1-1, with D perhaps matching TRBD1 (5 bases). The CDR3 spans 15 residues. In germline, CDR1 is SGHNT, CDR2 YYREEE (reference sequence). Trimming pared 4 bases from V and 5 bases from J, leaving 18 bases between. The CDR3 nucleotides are TGTGCCAGCAGCCCCTTGGAAGGGGCAGGAACTGAAGCTTTCTTT. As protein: CASSPLEGAGTEAFF.

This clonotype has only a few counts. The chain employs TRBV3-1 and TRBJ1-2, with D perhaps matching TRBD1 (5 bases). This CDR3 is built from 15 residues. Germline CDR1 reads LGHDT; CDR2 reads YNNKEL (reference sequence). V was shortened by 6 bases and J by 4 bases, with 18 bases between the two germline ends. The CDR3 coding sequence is TGTGCCAGCAGGGAGAGGCGGGGGGTGACCTATGGCTACACCTTC. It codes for CASRERRGVTYGYTF.

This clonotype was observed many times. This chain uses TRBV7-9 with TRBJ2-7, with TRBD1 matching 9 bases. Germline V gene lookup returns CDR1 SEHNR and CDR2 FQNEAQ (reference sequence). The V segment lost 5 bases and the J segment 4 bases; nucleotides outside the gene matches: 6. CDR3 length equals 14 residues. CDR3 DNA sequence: TGTGCCAGCAGCAAGGGACAGGGATTTTACGAGCAGTACTTC. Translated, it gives CASSKGQGFYEQYF.

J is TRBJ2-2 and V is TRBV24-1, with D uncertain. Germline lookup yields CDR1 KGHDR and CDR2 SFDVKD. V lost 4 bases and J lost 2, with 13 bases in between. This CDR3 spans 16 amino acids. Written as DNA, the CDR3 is TGTGCCACCAGTGACCCCTCCGGTTCCAACACCGGGGAGCTGTTTTTT. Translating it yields CATSDPSGSNTGELFF.